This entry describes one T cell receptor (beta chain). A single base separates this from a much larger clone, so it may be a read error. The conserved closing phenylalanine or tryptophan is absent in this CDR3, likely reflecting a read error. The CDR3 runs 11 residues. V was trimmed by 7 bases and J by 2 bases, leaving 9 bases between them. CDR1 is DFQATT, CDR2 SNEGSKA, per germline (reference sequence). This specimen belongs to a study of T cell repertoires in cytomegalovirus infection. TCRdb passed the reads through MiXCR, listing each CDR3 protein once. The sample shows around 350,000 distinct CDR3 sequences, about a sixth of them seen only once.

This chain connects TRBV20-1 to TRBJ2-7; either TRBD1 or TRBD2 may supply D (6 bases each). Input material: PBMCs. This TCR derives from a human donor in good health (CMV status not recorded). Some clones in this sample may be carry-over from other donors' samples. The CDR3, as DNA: TGCAGTGGAAGGGGGGCCTACGAGCAGTACTCC. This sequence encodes CSGRGAYEQYS.